The rows below give T cell receptor beta chains drawn from one sample of a study of CD8 T cells in ankylosing spondylitis. MiXCR was run by TCRdb on the 5' RACE reads, yielding one entry per CDR3 protein. The sample lists 25,000 to 30,000 distinct CDR3 sequences, less than 5.5% occurring once. What was sequenced was blood, either unsorted or a sorted T cell fraction (not recorded which). These receptors all come from a female donor with ankylosing spondylitis or in good health (not recorded which). CDR3s include the opening cysteine and the closing phenylalanine or tryptophan. A D gene is named only where the DNA matches it firmly. A row's size may be missing; if present it is once, few, many or a size class.

many,TRBJ2-1,NA,TRBV9,14,TGTGCCAGCAGCGTCCCTTGGGTTAGCGATGAGCAGTTCTTC,CASSVPWVSDEQFF
many,TRBJ2-5,NA,TRBV9,17,TGTGCCAGCAGCCCTACGTGGGGGGGCTTTGGGGAAGAGACCCAGTACTTC,CASSPTWGGFGEETQYF
many,TRBJ2-1,TRBD1,TRBV9,15,TGTGCCAGCAGCGTAGACAGGGGATCCTACAATGAGCAGTTCTTC,CASSVDRGSYNEQFF
many,TRBJ2-5,TRBD2,TRBV9,15,TGTGCCAGCAGCCCGAGTTTTGCGGGGGAAGAGACCCAGTACTTC,CASSPSFAGEETQYF
many,TRBJ2-1,NA,TRBV9,16,TGTGCCAGCAGCGGAAGGAGAGGGGGGCCCTACAATGAGCAGTTCTTC,CASSGRRGGPYNEQFF
few,TRBJ2-2,TRBD2,TRBV9,16,TGTGCCAGCAGCGTAGCTCCCCTAGCGGGGGGCGGGGAGCTGTTTTTT,CASSVAPLAGGGELFF
NA,TRBJ2-7,NA,TRBV9,14,TGTGCCAGCAGCGGTTCAGGGTACTCAGGCGAGCAGTACTTC,CASSGSGYSGEQYF
NA,TRBJ1-1,NA,TRBV9,15,TGTGCCAGCAGCGCGCAAGGGTACGGGGACACTGAAGCTTTCTTT,CASSAQGYGDTEAFF
many,TRBJ2-7,TRBD2,TRBV9,18,TGTGCCAGCAGCGTAGATCCCGGACTAGCGGGAGATTTCTACGAGCAGTACTTC,CASSVDPGLAGDFYEQYF
few,TRBJ2-3,NA,TRBV9,13,TGTGCCAGCAGCGCTAGTGGAGGTGATACGCAGTATTTT,CASSASGGDTQYF
many,TRBJ1-2,NA,TRBV9,16,TGTGCCAGCAGCGTAGGGGGCCCAGGGCTAGTAGGTGGCTACACCTTC,CASSVGGPGLVGGYTF
many,TRBJ2-1,NA,TRBV9,15,TGTGCCAGCAGCGTAGGTATTGGTTCCTACAATGAGCAGTTCTTC,CASSVGIGSYNEQFF
many,TRBJ2-5,NA,TRBV9,13,TGTGCCAGCAGCGGCACCTGGCAAGAGACCCAGTACTTC,CASSGTWQETQYF
many,TRBJ2-5,NA,TRBV9,18,TGTGCCAGCAGCGCCCGGGGGGCGGGCACTCCCCACCAAGAGACCCAGTACTTC,CASSARGAGTPHQETQYF
many,TRBJ2-6,NA,TRBV9,19,TGTGCCAGCAGCGCCGGCTCGGGGCAGGGAACCTCCGGGGCCAACGTCCTGACTTTC,CASSAGSGQGTSGANVLTF
NA,TRBJ1-1,NA,TRBV9,14,TGTGCCAGCAGCGTACTTTCTCAGAACACTGAAGCTTTCTTT,CASSVLSQNTEAFF
many,TRBJ2-1,TRBD2,TRBV9,16,TGTGCCAGCAGTCCTGGTGGGACTAGCGGGACATATGAGCAGTTCTTC,CASSPGGTSGTYEQFF
many,TRBJ2-3,NA,TRBV9,13,TGTGCCAGCAGCGAAGGGGGAAGAGATACGCAGTATTTT,CASSEGGRDTQYF
many,TRBJ2-2,NA,TRBV9,17,TGTGCCAGCAGCGTACCCCCCCGGGGGAGGAACACCGGGGAGCTGTTTTTT,CASSVPPRGRNTGELFF
many,TRBJ2-1,NA,TRBV9,15,TGTGCCAGCAGCGTAGAGGGAGTACCCTACAATGAGCAGTTCTTC,CASSVEGVPYNEQFF
many,TRBJ1-2,NA,TRBV9,13,TGTGCCAGCAGCGAATCCACGAGCTATGGCTACACCTTC,CASSESTSYGYTF
medium-sized,TRBJ1-3,NA,TRBV9,13,TGTGCCAGCAGCGTCGACAGCGGAAACACCATATATTTT,CASSVDSGNTIYF
many,TRBJ2-3,TRBD1,TRBV9,16,TGTGCCAGCAGCGCTGGGACAGGGTATTTGTCAGATACGCAGTATTTT,CASSAGTGYLSDTQYF
many,TRBJ2-7,TRBD2,TRBV9,14,TGTGCCAGCAGCGGGGGACTAGCGGGAAGGGAGCAGTACTTC,CASSGGLAGREQYF
NA,TRBJ1-5,NA,TRBV9,14,TGTGCCAGCAGCGTAGGATGGGGGAGCGAGCCCCAGCATTTT,CASSVGWGSEPQHF
medium-sized,TRBJ1-4,NA,TRBV9,15,TGTGCCAGCAGCCCCTCCGGGATTCAATTTGAAAAACTGTTTTTT,CASSPSGIQFEKLFF
medium-sized,TRBJ2-3,TRBD2,TRBV9,16,TGTGCCAGCAGCGTATCTAGCGGGAGTAACCTAGATACGCAGTATTTT,CASSVSSGSNLDTQYF
many,TRBJ1-1,NA,TRBV9,16,TGTGCCAGCAGCCCCCCCGGGAGCCTAATGAACACTGAAGCTTTCTTT,CASSPPGSLMNTEAFF
many,TRBJ2-1,NA,TRBV9,16,TGTGCCAGTAGCGTAGAGGGCGGGAAGACGTGGAATGAGCAGTTCTTC,CASSVEGGKTWNEQFF
many,TRBJ2-2,NA,TRBV9,15,TGTGCCAGCAGCCCAAGACAGGCTAACACCGGGGAGCTGTTTTTT,CASSPRQANTGELFF
many,TRBJ2-3,NA,TRBV9,12,TGTGCCAGCAGCGCCACCACAGATACGCAGTATTTT,CASSATTDTQYF
many,TRBJ2-1,NA,TRBV9,15,TGTGCCAGCAGCCCCGGAACGAGCTCCTACAATGAGCAGTTCTTC,CASSPGTSSYNEQFF
few,TRBJ2-1,TRBD2,TRBV9,15,TGTGCCAGCAGCGGCGGGACTAGCGAGGCCAATGAGCAGTTCTTC,CASSGGTSEANEQFF
many,TRBJ2-5,TRBD2,TRBV9,15,TGTGCCAGCAGCGTAGGCGGGGGGCTCGGGGAGACCCAGTACTTC,CASSVGGGLGETQYF
NA,TRBJ2-7,NA,TRBV9,14,TGTGCCAGCAGCCTGTGGGAGCAGTCGGGCGAGCAGTACTTC,CASSLWEQSGEQYF
few,TRBJ1-1,NA,TRBV24-1,13,TGTGCCACTTTGGGGATCATGAACACTGAAGCTTTCTTT,CATLGIMNTEAFF
NA,TRBJ2-3,NA,TRBV9,14,TGTGCCAGCAGCGTAGATCTGTTCACAGATACGCAGTATTTT,CASSVDLFTDTQYF
NA,TRBJ1-6,TRBD1,TRBV9,15,TGTGCCAGCAGCGTCCCGGGACAGGGGGCGTCACCCCTCCACTTT,CASSVPGQGASPLHF
many,TRBJ2-3,NA,TRBV9,16,TGTGCCAGCAGCGTAGGTGGAGGGGCAAATGTTGGTACGCAGTATTTT,CASSVGGGANVGTQYF
NA,TRBJ2-3,TRBD2,TRBV9,15,TGTGCCAGCAGCGTAAGCGGGGGGGTGGCAGATACGCAGTATTTT,CASSVSGGVADTQYF
few,TRBJ2-4,NA,TRBV9,12,TGTGCCAGCAGCCCCTCAGTGGGCATTCAGTACTTC,CASSPSVGIQYF
many,TRBJ2-2,NA,TRBV9,15,TGTGCCAGCAGCGTTGGCCAGGGGCACACCGGGGAGCTGTTTTTT,CASSVGQGHTGELFF
many,TRBJ2-3,TRBD2,TRBV9,17,TGTGCCAGCAGCAGGGGACTAGCGGGGGGGAACACAGATACGCAGTATTTT,CASSRGLAGGNTDTQYF
many,TRBJ2-1,NA,TRBV9,14,TGTGCCAGCAGCTGGGACCCCAGAAACAATGAGCAGTTCTTC,CASSWDPRNNEQFF
medium-sized,TRBJ1-2,NA,TRBV9,13,TGTGCCAGCAGCGTAGCTGGCCTTGAGGGCTACACCTTC,CASSVAGLEGYTF
NA,TRBJ2-1,NA,TRBV9,14,TGTGCCAGCAGCGTAGACTCTGGGAACAATGAGCAGTTCTTC,CASSVDSGNNEQFF
many,TRBJ2-7,TRBD1,TRBV9,16,TGTGCCAGCAGCGTAGGGCCGGGACAGGGATCCTACGAGCAGTACTTC,CASSVGPGQGSYEQYF
many,TRBJ2-7,NA,TRBV9,13,TGTGCCAGCAGCAAAGGGCGGGATAACGAGCAGTACTTC,CASSKGRDNEQYF
many,TRBJ2-1,NA,TRBV9,12,TGTGCCAGTTCAGGTTCCTACAATGAGCAGTTCTTC,CASSGSYNEQFF
medium-sized,TRBJ1-2,NA,TRBV9,13,TGTGCCAGCAGCGTAGAAGGGTACGGTGGCTACACCTTC,CASSVEGYGGYTF
many,TRBJ2-5,NA,TRBV9,14,TGTGCCAGCAGCGCCTTAGCGGTACAAGAGACCCAGTACTTC,CASSALAVQETQYF
many,TRBJ2-3,TRBD2,TRBV9,17,TGTGCCAGCAGCGAGGGGGGACTAGCGGGAGAAGGAGATACGCAGTATTTT,CASSEGGLAGEGDTQYF